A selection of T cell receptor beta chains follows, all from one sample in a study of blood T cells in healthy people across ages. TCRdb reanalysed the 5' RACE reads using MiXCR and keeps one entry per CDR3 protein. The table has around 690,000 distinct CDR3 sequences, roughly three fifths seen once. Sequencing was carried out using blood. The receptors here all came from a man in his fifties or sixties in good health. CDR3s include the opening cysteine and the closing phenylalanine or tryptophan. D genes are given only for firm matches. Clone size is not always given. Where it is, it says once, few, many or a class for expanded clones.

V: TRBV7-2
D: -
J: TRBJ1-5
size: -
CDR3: CASSLSRDGNQPQHF
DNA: TGTGCCAGCAGCTTATCCAGGGATGGGAATCAGCCCCAGCATTTT

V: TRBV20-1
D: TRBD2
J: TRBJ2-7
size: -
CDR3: CSASGTKGYEQYF
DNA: TGCAGTGCCTCCGGGACTAAAGGCTACGAGCAGTACTTC

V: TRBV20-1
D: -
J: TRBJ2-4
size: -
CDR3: CSAREAAKNIQYF
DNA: TGCAGTGCTAGAGAGGCCGCCAAAAACATTCAGTACTTC

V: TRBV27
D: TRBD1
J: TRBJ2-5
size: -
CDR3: CASRPRQGEQETQYF
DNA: TGTGCCAGCAGACCCAGACAGGGAGAACAAGAGACCCAGTACTTC

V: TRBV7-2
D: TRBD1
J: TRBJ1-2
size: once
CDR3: CASTLDRGGYGYTF
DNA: TGTGCCAGCACCCTCGACAGGGGAGGGTATGGCTACACCTTC

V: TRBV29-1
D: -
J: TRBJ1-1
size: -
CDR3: CSVEGGFNTEAFF
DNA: TGCAGCGTTGAGGGGGGTTTTAACACTGAAGCTTTCTTT

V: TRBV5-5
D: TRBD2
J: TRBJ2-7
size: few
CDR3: CASSRAGTRSHEQYF
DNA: TGTGCCAGCAGCCGCGCCGGGACTAGAAGCCACGAGCAGTACTTC

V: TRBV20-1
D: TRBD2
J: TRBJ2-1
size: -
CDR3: CSARDLNGGAGNEQFF
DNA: TGCAGTGCTAGAGATCTCAACGGGGGGGCCGGGAATGAGCAGTTCTTC

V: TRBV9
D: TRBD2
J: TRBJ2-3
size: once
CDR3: CASSPRGRGVGGDTQYF
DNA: TGTGCCAGCAGCCCCCGCGGGCGGGGGGTTGGGGGTGATACGCAGTATTTT

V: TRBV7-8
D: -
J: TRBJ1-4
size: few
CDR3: CASSLGTVGRPTNEKLFF
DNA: TGTGCCAGCAGCTTAGGTACAGTGGGACGTCCAACTAATGAAAAACTGTTTTTT

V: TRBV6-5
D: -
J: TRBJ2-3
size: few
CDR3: CASSYSNPDTQYF
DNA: TGTGCCAGCAGTTACTCTAACCCAGATACGCAGTATTTT

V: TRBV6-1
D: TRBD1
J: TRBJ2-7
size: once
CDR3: CASSMDRGLPYEQYF
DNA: TGTGCCAGCAGTATGGACAGGGGTCTTCCCTACGAGCAGTACTTC

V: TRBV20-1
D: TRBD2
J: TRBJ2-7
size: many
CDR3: CSASLGRGTTLYEQYF
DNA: TGCAGTGCTAGCCTCGGGAGGGGGACTACACTTTACGAGCAGTACTTC

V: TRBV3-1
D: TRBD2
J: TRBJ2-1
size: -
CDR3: CASSLGLSGNEQFF
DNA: TGTGCCAGCAGCCTGGGACTATCCGGCAATGAGCAGTTCTTC

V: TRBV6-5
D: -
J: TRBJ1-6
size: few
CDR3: CASSPRGSPLHF
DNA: TGTGCCAGCAGCCCCCGGGGATCACCCCTCCACTTT

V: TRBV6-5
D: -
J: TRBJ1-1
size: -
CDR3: CASNPGQRNTEAFF
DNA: TGTGCCAGCAACCCGGGACAACGTAACACTGAAGCTTTCTTT

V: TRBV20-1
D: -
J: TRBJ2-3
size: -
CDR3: CSARDPFGTDTQYF
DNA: TGCAGTGCTAGAGATCCGTTTGGCACAGATACGCAGTATTTT

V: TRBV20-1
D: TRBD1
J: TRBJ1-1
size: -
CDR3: CSARGTPDRLNTEAFF
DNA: TGCAGTGCTAGGGGAACCCCGGACAGGTTGAACACTGAAGCTTTCTTT

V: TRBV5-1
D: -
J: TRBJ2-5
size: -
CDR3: CASSVQGVGETQYF
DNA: TGCGCCAGCAGCGTCCAGGGAGTCGGAGAGACCCAGTACTTC

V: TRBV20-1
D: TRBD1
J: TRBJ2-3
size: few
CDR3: CSATPGQGVSDTQYF
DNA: TGCAGTGCCACACCCGGACAGGGAGTCTCAGATACGCAGTATTTT

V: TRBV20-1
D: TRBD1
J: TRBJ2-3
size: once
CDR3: CSACGTGGRTDTQYF
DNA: TGCAGTGCGTGCGGGACAGGGGGCAGAACAGATACGCAGTATTTT

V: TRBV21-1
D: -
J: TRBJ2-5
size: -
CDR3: CASSNGTGVQETQYF
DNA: TGTGCCAGCAGCAACGGGACAGGGGTCCAAGAGACCCAGTACTTC

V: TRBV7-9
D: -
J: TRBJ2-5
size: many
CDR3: CASSFGRVETQYF
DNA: TGTGCCAGCAGCTTCGGCAGGGTGGAGACCCAGTACTTC

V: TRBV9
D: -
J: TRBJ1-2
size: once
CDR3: CASSKGIWGYTF
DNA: TGTGCCAGCAGCAAGGGAATTTGGGGCTACACCTTC

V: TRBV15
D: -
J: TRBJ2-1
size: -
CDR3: CATSRDYSSGFF
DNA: TGTGCCACCAGCAGAGATTACTCCAGTGGGTTCTTC

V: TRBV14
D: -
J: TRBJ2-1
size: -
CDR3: CASSLIVGSYNEQFF
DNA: TGTGCCAGCAGTCTCATTGTGGGGTCCTACAATGAGCAGTTCTTC

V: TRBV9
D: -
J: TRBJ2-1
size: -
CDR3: CASSVGAGAYNEQFF
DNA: TGTGCCAGCAGCGTAGGGGCAGGGGCCTACAATGAGCAGTTCTTC

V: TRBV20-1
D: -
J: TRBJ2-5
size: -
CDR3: CSASDGGGTQETQYF
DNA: TGCAGTGCTTCTGACGGAGGGGGGACCCAAGAGACCCAGTACTTC

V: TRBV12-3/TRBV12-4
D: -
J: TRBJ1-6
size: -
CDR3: CASSTGNYNSPLHF
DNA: TGTGCCAGCTCTACAGGGAACTATAATTCACCCCTCCACTTT

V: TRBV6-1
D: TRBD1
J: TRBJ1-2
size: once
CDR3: CASNPGTGFYGYTF
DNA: TGTGCCAGCAATCCGGGGACAGGCTTTTATGGCTACACCTTC

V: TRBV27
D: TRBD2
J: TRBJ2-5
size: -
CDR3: CASRDSGGRETQYF
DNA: TGTGCCAGCAGGGATAGCGGGGGCAGAGAGACCCAGTACTTC

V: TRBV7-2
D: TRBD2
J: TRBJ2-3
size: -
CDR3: CASSFGVSGGLTDTQYF
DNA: TGTGCCAGCAGCTTCGGGGTCTCGGGGGGACTCACAGATACGCAGTATTTT

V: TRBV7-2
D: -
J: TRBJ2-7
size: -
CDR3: CASSFPYGEQYF
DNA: TGTGCCAGCAGCTTTCCCTACGGCGAGCAGTACTTC

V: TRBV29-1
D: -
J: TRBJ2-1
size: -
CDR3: CSVVTGEVYNEQFF
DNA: TGCAGCGTCGTAACAGGGGAGGTCTACAATGAGCAGTTCTTC

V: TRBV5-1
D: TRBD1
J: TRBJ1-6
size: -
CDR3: CASSVWDRENSPLHF
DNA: TGCGCCAGCAGCGTCTGGGACAGGGAAAATTCACCCCTCCACTTT

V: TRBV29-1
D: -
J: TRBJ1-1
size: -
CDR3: CSAMKDRQNTEAFF
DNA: TGCAGCGCTATGAAAGACAGACAGAACACTGAGGCTTTCTTT

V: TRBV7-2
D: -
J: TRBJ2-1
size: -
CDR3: CASRPRGRGHNEQFF
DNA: TGTGCCAGCAGACCTAGGGGCAGGGGCCACAATGAGCAGTTCTTC